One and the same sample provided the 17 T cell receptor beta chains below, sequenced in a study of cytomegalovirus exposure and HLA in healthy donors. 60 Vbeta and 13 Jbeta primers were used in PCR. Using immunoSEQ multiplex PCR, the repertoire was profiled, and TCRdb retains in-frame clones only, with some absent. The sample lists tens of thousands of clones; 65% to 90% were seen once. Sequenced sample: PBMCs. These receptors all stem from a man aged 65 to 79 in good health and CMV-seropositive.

The CDR3 nucleotides are TGTGCCAGCACCCCCGGCGGGCTAGCGACCTACAATGAGCAGTTCTTC. It yields the protein CASTPGGLATYNEQFF. The chain couples TRBV2 to TRBJ2-1, with a weak D call TRBD2 (6 bases). This CDR3 is built from 16 residues. Trimming cost V 7 bases and J 2 bases, with 18 bases left between them. Germline CDR1 is SNHLY and CDR2 is FYNNEI.

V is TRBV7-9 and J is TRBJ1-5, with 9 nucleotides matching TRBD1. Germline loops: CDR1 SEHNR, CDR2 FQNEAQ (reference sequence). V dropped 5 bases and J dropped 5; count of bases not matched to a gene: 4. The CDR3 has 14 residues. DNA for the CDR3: TGTGCCAGCAGCCTGGGACAGGGACATCAGCCCCAGCATTTT. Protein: CASSLGQGHQPQHF. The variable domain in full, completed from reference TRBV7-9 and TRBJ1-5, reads DTGVSQNPRHKITKRGQNVTFRCDPISEHNRLYWYRQTLGQGPEFLTYFQNEAQLEKSRLLSDRFSAERPKGSFSTLEIQRTEQGDSAMYLCASSLGQGHQPQHFGDGTRLSIL.

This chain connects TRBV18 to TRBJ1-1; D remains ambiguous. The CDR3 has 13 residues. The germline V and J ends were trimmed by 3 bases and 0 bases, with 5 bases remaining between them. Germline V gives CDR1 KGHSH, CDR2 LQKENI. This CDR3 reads CASSPRVNTEAFF. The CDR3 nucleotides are TGTGCCAGCTCACCGAGGGTGAACACTGAAGCTTTCTTT.

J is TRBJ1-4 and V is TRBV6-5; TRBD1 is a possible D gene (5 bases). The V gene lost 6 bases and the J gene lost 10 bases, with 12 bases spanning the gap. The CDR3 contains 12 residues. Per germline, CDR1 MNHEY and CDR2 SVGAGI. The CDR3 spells CASRSVGGKLFF. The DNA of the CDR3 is TGTGCCAGCAGATCCGTGGGGGGAAAACTGTTTTTT.

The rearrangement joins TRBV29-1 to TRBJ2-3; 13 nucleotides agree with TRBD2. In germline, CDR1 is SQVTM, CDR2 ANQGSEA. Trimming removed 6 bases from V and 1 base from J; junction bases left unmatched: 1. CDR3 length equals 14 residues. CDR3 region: CSVGLAGRTDTQYF. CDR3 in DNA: TGCAGCGTGGGACTAGCGGGGCGCACAGATACGCAGTATTTT.

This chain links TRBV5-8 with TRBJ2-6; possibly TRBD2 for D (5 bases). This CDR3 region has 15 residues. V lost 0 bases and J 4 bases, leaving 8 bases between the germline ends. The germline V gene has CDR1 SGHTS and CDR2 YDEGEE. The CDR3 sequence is CASSLAGVGANVLTF. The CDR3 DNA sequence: TGTGCCAGCAGCTTGGCCGGGGTCGGGGCCAACGTCCTGACTTTC.

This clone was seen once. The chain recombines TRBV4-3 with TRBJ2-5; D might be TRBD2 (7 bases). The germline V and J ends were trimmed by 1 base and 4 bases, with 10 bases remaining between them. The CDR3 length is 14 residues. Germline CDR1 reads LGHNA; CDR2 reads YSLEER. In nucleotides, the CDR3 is TGCGCCAGCAGCCAAGTGGGGGGGGCAGAGACCCAGTACTTC. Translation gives CASSQVGGAETQYF.

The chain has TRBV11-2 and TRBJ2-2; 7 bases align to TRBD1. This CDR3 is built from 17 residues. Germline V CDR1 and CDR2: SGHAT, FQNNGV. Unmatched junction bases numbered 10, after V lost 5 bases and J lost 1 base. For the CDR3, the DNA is TGTGCCAGCAGCCAGTACCACAGGGGAGAGAACACCGGGGAGCTGTTTTTT. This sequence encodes CASSQYHRGENTGELFF.

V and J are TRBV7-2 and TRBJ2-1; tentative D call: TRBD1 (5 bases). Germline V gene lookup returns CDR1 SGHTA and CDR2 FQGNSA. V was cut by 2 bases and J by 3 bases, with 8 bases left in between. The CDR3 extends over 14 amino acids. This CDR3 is CASSLSRGYNEQFF. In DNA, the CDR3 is TGTGCCAGCAGCTTATCAAGGGGCTACAATGAGCAGTTCTTC. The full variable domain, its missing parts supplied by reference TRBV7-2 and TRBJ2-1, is GAGVSQSPSNKVTEKGKDVELRCDPISGHTALYWYRQSLGQGLEFLIYFQGNSAPDKSGLPSDRFSAERTGGSVSTLTIQRTQQEDSAVYLCASSLSRGYNEQFFGPGTRLTVL.

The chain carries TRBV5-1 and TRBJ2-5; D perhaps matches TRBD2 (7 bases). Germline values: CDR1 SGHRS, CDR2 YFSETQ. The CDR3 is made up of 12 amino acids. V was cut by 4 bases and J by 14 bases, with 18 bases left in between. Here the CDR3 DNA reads TGCGCCAGCAGCCCCGAGGGGGGGGCAAGCTACTTC. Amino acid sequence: CASSPEGGASYF.

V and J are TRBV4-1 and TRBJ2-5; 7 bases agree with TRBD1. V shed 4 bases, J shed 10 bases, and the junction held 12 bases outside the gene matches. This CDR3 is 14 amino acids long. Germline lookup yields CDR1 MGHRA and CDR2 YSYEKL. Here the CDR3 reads CASSLEVGPGGQYF. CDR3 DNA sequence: TGCGCCAGCAGCCTGGAGGTTGGGCCAGGGGGCCAGTACTTC.

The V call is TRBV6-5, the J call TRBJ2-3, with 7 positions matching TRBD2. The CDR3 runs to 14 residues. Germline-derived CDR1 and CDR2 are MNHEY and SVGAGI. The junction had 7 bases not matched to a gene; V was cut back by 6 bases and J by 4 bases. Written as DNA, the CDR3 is TGTGCCAGCAGCCTAGAACGGGGGGCAGATACGCAGTATTTT. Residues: CASSLERGADTQYF.

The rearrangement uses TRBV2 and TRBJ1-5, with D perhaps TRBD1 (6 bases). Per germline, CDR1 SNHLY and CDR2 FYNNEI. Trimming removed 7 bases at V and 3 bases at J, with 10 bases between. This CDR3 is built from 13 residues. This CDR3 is CASTQGPNQPQHF. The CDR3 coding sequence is TGTGCCAGCACACAGGGTCCCAATCAGCCCCAGCATTTT.

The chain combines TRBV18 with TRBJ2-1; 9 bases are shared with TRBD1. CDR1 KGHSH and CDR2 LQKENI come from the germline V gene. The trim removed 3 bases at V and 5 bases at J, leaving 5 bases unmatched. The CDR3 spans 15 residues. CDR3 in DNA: TGTGCCAGCTCACCCCCGACAGGGGGGAACAATGAGCAGTTCTTC. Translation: CASSPPTGGNNEQFF.

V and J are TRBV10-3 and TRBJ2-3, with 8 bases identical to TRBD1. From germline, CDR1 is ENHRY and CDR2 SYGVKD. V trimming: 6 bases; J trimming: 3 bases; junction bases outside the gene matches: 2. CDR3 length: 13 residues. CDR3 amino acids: CAIRRQGTDTQYF. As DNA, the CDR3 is TGTGCCATCAGAAGACAGGGGACAGATACGCAGTATTTT.

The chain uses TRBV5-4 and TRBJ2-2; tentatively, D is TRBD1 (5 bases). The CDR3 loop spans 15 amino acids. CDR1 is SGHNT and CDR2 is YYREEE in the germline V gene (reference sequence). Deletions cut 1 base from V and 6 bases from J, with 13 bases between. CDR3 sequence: CASSLQGGNAGELFF. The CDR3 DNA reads TGTGCCAGCAGCTTGCAGGGTGGAAACGCCGGGGAGCTGTTTTTT.

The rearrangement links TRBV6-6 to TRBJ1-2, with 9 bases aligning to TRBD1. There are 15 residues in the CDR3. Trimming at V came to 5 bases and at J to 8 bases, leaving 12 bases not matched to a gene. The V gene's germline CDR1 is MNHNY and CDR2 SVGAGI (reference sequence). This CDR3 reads CASSRSDRGTSGYTF. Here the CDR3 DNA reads TGTGCCAGCAGTCGGTCGGACAGGGGAACGAGCGGCTACACCTTC.